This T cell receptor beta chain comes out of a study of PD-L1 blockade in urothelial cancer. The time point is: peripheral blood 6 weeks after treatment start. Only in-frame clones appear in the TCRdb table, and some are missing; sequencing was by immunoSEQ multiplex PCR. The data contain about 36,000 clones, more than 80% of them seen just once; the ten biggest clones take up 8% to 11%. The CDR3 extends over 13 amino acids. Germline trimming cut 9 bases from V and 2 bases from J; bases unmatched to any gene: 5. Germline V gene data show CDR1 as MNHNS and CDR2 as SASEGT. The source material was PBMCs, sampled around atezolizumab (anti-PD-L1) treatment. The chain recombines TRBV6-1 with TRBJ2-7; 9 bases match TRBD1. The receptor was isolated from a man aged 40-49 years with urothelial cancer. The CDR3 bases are TGTGCCAGTTATACAGGGGGCCCCTACGAGCAGTACTTC. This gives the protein CASYTGGPYEQYF.